This section outlines one T cell receptor (beta chain) sequence together with its context. Its antigen is undetermined. The data were taken from a study of shared clonotypes between healthy human individuals. Overall study: Participating donors consisted of a couple of women and a few men aged 18 to 49.

Trimming left V 4 bases short and J 1 base short, with 12 bases between. CDR3 length: 14 residues. CDR1 SGDLS and CDR2 YYNGEE come from the germline V gene. Original processing methods: In the immunoSEQ data, sequences were junction-only and lacked quality scores, so filtering differed. Profiling relied on immunoSEQ multiplex PCR, and the TCRdb table lists in-frame clones only, not all of them. V and J calls and clone size are those listed in that table; D and trimming were worked out from the DNA. The table has about 1 million clones, approximately 80% seen once. The study's findings and limits: A generally larger estimated richness was seen in naive subsets than in memory subsets.

The clonotype comes from a man aged 18 to 35 in good health. Some clones in this sample may be carry-over from other donors' samples. Sequencing was carried out using memory CD4+ T cells from PBMCs. This sample's subset: CD45RA-negative fraction. The chain couples TRBV9 to TRBJ2-7; TRBD1 might be the D (6 bases). The CDR3 protein is CASSPTGQSYEQYF. In nucleotides, the CDR3 is TGTGCCAGCAGCCCGACGGGACAATCCTACGAGCAGTACTTC.